The 20 T cell receptor beta chains given below trace back to one sample, sequenced in a study of T cells after posttransplantation cyclophosphamide. The method was immunoSEQ multiplex PCR; TCRdb's version includes in-frame clones alone and lacks a portion of them. The sample lists approximately 45,000 clones, around 91% occurring once. Input material: PBMCs. The source is a woman aged 45-60 years in good health and a related stem cell transplant donor.

V and J are TRBV5-1 and TRBJ2-7; 11 nucleotides line up with TRBD1. CDR3 length equals 16 residues. The germline gives CDR1 SGHRS, CDR2 YFSETQ. Losses at the gene ends were 4 bases for V and 3 bases for J; bases not matched to a gene: 9. The CDR3 DNA sequence: TGCGCCAGCAGCCCTAGACCGGGACAGGGGGACTACGAGCAGTACTTC. Translating gives CASSPRPGQGDYEQYF.

This rearrangement joins TRBV7-3 to TRBJ2-2; 9 bases line up with TRBD2. Germline values: CDR1 SGHTA, CDR2 FQGTGA. The length of the CDR3 is 16 residues. Losses at the gene ends were 1 base for V and 3 bases for J; bases not matched to a gene: 3. The CDR3 DNA sequence: TGTGCCAGCAGCTTAATCCAGCGGGAGGACACCGGGGAGCTGTTTTTT. This codes for CASSLIQREDTGELFF.

The V and J genes are TRBV6-5 and TRBJ1-1; tentatively, D is TRBD1 (5 bases). Germline values: CDR1 MNHEY, CDR2 SVGAGI. V was shortened by 0 bases and J by 4 bases, with 9 bases between the two germline ends. The CDR3 extends over 14 amino acids. The CDR3 nucleotides read TGTGCCAGCAGTTACTCCGGGGGTACCACTGAAGCTTTCTTT. Its translation: CASSYSGGTTEAFF.

Comments on this clone: Other DNA sequences from this sample encode an identical CDR3 as well. The chain uses TRBV5-4 and TRBJ1-1; D remains unclear. CDR3 length equals 15 residues. Germline-derived CDR1 and CDR2 are SGHNT and YYREEE (reference sequence). V lost 0 bases, J lost 0 bases, and 9 bases lay in between. The CDR3 loop reads CASSLGHTLNTEAFF. Here the CDR3 DNA reads TGTGCCAGCAGCTTGGGACACACCCTGAACACTGAAGCTTTCTTT.

About this clone: In the same sample, other DNA sequences code for this CDR3. The rearrangement joins TRBV4-1 to TRBJ1-6; D is perhaps TRBD1 (6 bases). The germline V gene has CDR1 MGHRA and CDR2 YSYEKL. This CDR3 has 19 residues. The germline V and J ends were trimmed by 0 bases and 0 bases, with 15 bases remaining between them. The DNA of the CDR3 is TGCGCCAGCAGCCAAGAGAGGGGGGGAGGGAGCTCCTATAATTCACCCCTCCACTTT. Translating gives CASSQERGGGSSYNSPLHF.

This chain connects TRBV2 to TRBJ2-1; possible D gene TRBD2, 6 bases. CDR1 SNHLY and CDR2 FYNNEI come from the germline V gene. The germline V and J ends were trimmed by 8 bases and 3 bases, with 17 bases remaining between them. The CDR3 spans 15 residues. CDR3 coding DNA: TGTGCCAGCGGCCTCGGACTATCGGGCTACAATGAGCAGTTCTTC. It is translated as CASGLGLSGYNEQFF.

This clone was detected only a few times. V gene TRBV5-1 combines with J gene TRBJ1-2, with D possibly TRBD1 on 5 matching bases. The length of the CDR3 is 15 residues. Trimming left V 0 bases short and J 3 bases short, with 12 bases between. Germline loops: CDR1 SGHRS, CDR2 YFSETQ. The CDR3 sequence: CASSLEVTGDYGYTF. CDR3 nucleotides: TGCGCCAGCAGCTTGGAAGTTACAGGAGACTATGGCTACACCTTC.

For this clone: This sample also contains other DNA sequences that code for the same CDR3. This sequence joins TRBV4-1 and TRBJ1-5; 7 bases agree with TRBD1. This CDR3 is 14 amino acids long. The ends lost 2 bases at V and 7 bases at J; junction bases unmatched: 5. The germline gives CDR1 MGHRA, CDR2 YSYEKL. Here the CDR3 DNA reads TGCGCCAGCAGCCAACTACAGGGGCGACAGCCCCAGCATTTT. Translating gives CASSQLQGRQPQHF.

The chain recombines TRBV28 with TRBJ2-7; D is undetermined. There are 15 residues in the CDR3. With 6 bases removed from V and 6 bases from J, the gap between germline ends came to 21 bases. The germline V gene encodes CDR1 MDHEN and CDR2 SYDVKM. The CDR3 region has the DNA TGTGCCAGCAGCTTCCTTACGAGGCCCAAGGCCGAGCAGTACTTC. Its protein is CASSFLTRPKAEQYF.

This clone came up once. The CDR3 here is CAWSRAQRDIWDPYNEQFF. The CDR3 nucleotides read TGTGCCTGGAGTCGGGCTCAGCGGGACATATGGGACCCCTACAATGAGCAGTTCTTC. This rearrangement joins TRBV30 to TRBJ2-1; a weak D match, TRBD2 (7 bases). Trimming shortened V by 2 bases and J by 2 bases, and 25 bases separated the two germline ends. Germline CDR1 reads GTSNPN; CDR2 reads SVGIG (reference sequence). The CDR3 contains 19 residues.

V gene TRBV5-1 combines with J gene TRBJ1-4; D ambiguous. Trimming pared 7 bases from V and 2 bases from J, leaving 12 bases between. This CDR3 region has 14 residues. The germline CDR1 and CDR2 sequences are SGHRS and YFSETQ. CDR3 nucleotides: TGCGCCAGCCGACCAACAGAGACTAATGAAAAACTGTTTTTT. Protein: CASRPTETNEKLFF.

This rearrangement joins TRBV4-2 to TRBJ2-1; perhaps TRBD2 as D (7 bases). CDR3 length equals 18 residues. V was clipped by 0 bases and J by 1 base, with 16 bases between them. The germline CDR1 and CDR2 sequences are LGHNA and YNFKEQ. In DNA, the CDR3 is TGTGCCAGCAGCCAAGATGGGGGGGGCGGGGCGTCCTACAATGAGCAGTTCTTC. Its translation: CASSQDGGGGASYNEQFF.

The chain links TRBV2 to TRBJ1-5, with TRBD1 as a possible D gene (6 bases). The CDR3 covers 15 residues. Germline V CDR1 and CDR2: SNHLY, FYNNEI. V was cut by 4 bases and J by 3 bases, with 13 bases left in between. The CDR3 DNA reads TGTGCCAGCAGTGCCCGGGACATTAACAATCAGCCCCAGCATTTT. Amino acid sequence: CASSARDINNQPQHF.

The V and J genes are TRBV6-1 and TRBJ2-3; 12 bases are a match to TRBD2. CDR3 length: 12 residues. Germline lookup yields CDR1 MNHNS and CDR2 SASEGT. The J segment lost 9 bases and the V segment lost 7 bases, leaving 2 bases of the junction unmatched. The CDR3 coding sequence is TGTGCCAGCAAAACTAGCGGGGGGACGCAGTATTTT. Translated: CASKTSGGTQYF.

This clone was counted only a few times. The CDR3 region is CASSVGLAGGETQYF. In nucleotides, the CDR3 is TGTGCCAGCAGCGTAGGTTTAGCGGGGGGGGAGACCCAGTACTTC. V is TRBV9 and J is TRBJ2-5; 11 bases map to TRBD2. There are 15 residues in the CDR3. J was trimmed by 5 bases and V by 0 bases; bases with no gene match: 3. CDR1 and CDR2 (germline): SGDLS, YYNGEE. Variable domain in full (rest from reference TRBV9 and TRBJ2-5): DSGVTQTPKHLITATGQRVTLRCSPRSGDLSVYWYQQSLDQGLQFLIQYYNGEERAKGNILERFSAQQFPDLHSELNLSSLELGDSALYFCASSVGLAGGETQYFGPGTRLLVL.

The chain carries TRBV6-1 and TRBJ2-7; D perhaps matches TRBD2 (7 bases). Trimming took 2 bases from V and 8 from J, leaving 22 bases between them. The CDR3 runs to 16 residues. Germline V lookup: CDR1 MNHNS, CDR2 SASEGT. Written as DNA, the CDR3 is TGTGCCAGCAGTGAATATGAGGGAGGGGGTCATCGGCAGCAGTACTTC. It specifies CASSEYEGGGHRQQYF.

The chain carries TRBV29-1 and TRBJ1-1; 7 bases line up with TRBD1. The junction had 6 bases not matched to a gene; V was cut back by 6 bases and J by 8 bases. This CDR3 contains 11 residues. The V gene's germline CDR1 is SQVTM and CDR2 ANQGSEA. The CDR3 DNA is TGCAGCGTCCACAGGGGCCGGGAAGCTTTCTTT. As protein: CSVHRGREAFF. The entire variable domain, with the rest obtained from reference TRBV29-1 and TRBJ1-1, is as follows: SAVISQKPSRDICQRGTSLTIQCQVDSQVTMMFWYRQQPGQSLTLIATANQGSEATYESGFVIDKFPISRPNLTFSTLTVSNMSPEDSSIYLCSVHRGREAFFGQGTRLTVV.

A few counts support this clone. The gene calls are TRBV2 and TRBJ1-1; perhaps TRBD1 as D (5 bases). Deletions cut 6 bases from V and 3 bases from J, with 11 bases between. The CDR3 covers 13 residues. Germline lookup yields CDR1 SNHLY and CDR2 FYNNEI. CDR3 in DNA: TGTGCCAGCAGGAAGGGGCGCGACACTGAAGCTTTCTTT. Translating it yields CASRKGRDTEAFF.

The chain links TRBV5-1 to TRBJ1-2; weak D call: TRBD1 (5 bases). Germline V lookup: CDR1 SGHRS, CDR2 YFSETQ. The V gene lost 4 bases and the J gene lost 3 bases, with 13 bases spanning the gap. The CDR3 is 14 residues long. The CDR3 DNA sequence: TGCGCCAGCAGCCCTCAGCCGGGGGACTATGGCTACACCTTC. Encoded protein: CASSPQPGDYGYTF.

The J gene is TRBJ2-1, the V gene TRBV19; the match to TRBD2 covers 9 bases. V trimming: 4 bases; J trimming: 9 bases; junction bases outside the gene matches: 4. The CDR3 has 13 residues. Germline V lookup: CDR1 LNHDA, CDR2 SQIVND (reference sequence). This chain's CDR3 is CASSTSGIGEQFF. The CDR3 DNA is TGTGCCAGTAGTACTAGCGGGATAGGTGAGCAGTTCTTC. Full variable domain (outside the CDR3, taken from reference TRBV19 and TRBJ2-1): DGGITQSPKYLFRKEGQNVTLSCEQNLNHDAMYWYRQDPGQGLRLIYYSQIVNDFQKGDIAEGYSVSREKKESFPLTVTSAQKNPTAFYLCASSTSGIGEQFFGPGTRLTVL.